This T cell receptor beta chain was captured by sequencing in a study of cytomegalovirus exposure and HLA in healthy donors. Study details: The approximately 110 validation repertoires used a platform that matched the one used for the 600 to 700 first-cohort repertoires, as a later analysis reported.

This clone was found once. What it binds is unknown. Between the trimmed V and J ends, which lost 2 bases and 7 bases, there was a span of 9 bases. This CDR3 spans 13 amino acids. Germline CDR1 ENHRY, CDR2 SYGVKD. Here immunoSEQ multiplex PCR was the method, and the copy in TCRdb shows in-frame clones only, minus some. The repertoire has 150,000 to 200,000 clones, 85% of them found once; the top ten carry approximately 16%. Study-wide points: Cytomegalovirus status was reportedly diagnosed by the classifier with high specificity and sensitivity. Many donors carried some public TCRs, although rarity characterized most TCR sequences. There were fewer than 200 TCR beta chains listed as cytomegalovirus-associated.

The sequence was obtained from a man younger than 35 in good health and CMV-seropositive. Sample: PBMCs. J is TRBJ2-1 and V is TRBV10-3; possibly TRBD2 for D (5 bases). The chain's CDR3 is CAISEGGLNEQFF. CDR3 sequence (DNA): TGTGCCATCAGTGAGGGAGGCCTGAATGAGCAGTTCTTC.